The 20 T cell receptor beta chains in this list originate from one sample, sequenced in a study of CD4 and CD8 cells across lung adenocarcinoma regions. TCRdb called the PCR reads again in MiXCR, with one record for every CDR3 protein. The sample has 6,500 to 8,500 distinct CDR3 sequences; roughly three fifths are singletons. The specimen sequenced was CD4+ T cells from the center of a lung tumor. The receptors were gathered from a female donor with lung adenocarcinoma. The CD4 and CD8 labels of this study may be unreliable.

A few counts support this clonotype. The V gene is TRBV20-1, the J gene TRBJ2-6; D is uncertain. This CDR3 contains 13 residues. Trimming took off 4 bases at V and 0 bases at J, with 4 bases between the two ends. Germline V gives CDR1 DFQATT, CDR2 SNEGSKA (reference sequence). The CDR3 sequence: CSAMVSGANVLTF. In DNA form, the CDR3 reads TGCAGTGCTATGGTCTCTGGGGCCAACGTCCTGACTTTC.

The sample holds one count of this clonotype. In nucleotides, the CDR3 is TGTGCCAGCAGCTTGGCTAAGGGGGAGACCCAGTACTTC. It specifies CASSLAKGETQYF. The chain employs TRBV7-2 and TRBJ2-1, with a weak D call TRBD1 (5 bases). The DNA end is more similar to TRBJ2-5, so the J call may be wrong. Germline CDR1 reads SGHTA; CDR2 reads FQGNSA. This CDR3 has 13 residues.

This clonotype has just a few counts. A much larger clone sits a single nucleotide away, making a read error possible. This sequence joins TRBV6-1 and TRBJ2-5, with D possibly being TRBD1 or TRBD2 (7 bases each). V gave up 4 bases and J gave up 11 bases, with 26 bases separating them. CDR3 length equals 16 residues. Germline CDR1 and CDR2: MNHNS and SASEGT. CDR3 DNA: TGTGCCAGCAGTGGCAGACAGGGACGGGACTACAATGAGCAGTACTTC. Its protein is CASSGRQGRDYNEQYF.

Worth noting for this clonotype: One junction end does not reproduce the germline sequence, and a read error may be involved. The CDR3 region has the DNA TGTGCCAGCAGAATGACAGGAGAGACAGACACGCAGTATTTT. Amino acids: CASRMTGETDTQYF. V usage is TRBV6-1 and J usage is TRBJ2-3, with TRBD1 as a possible D gene (6 bases). CDR1 and CDR2 from the germline V gene are MNHNS and SASEGT. The CDR3 is made up of 14 amino acids.

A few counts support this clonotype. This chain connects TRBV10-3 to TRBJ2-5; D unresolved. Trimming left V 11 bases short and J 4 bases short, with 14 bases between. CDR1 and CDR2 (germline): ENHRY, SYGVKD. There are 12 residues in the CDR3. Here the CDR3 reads CAVKGQLETQYF. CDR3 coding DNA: TGTGCCGTCAAAGGGCAGCTAGAGACCCAGTACTTC.

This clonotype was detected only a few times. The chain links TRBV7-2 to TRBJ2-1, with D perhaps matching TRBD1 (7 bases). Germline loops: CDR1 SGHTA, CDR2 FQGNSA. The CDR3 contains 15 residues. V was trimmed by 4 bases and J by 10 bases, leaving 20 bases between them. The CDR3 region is CASSSTGWERAEQFF. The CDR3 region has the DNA TGTGCCAGCAGCTCGACAGGGTGGGAGCGGGCCGAGCAGTTCTTC.

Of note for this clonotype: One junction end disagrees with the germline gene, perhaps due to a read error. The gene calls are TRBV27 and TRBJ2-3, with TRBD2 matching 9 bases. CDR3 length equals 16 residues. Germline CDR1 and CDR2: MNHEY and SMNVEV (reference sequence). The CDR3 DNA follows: TGTGCCAGCAGTAGTCGCGGGGGGGGGGACCAAGATACCCAGTACTTT. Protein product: CASSSRGGGDQDTQYF.

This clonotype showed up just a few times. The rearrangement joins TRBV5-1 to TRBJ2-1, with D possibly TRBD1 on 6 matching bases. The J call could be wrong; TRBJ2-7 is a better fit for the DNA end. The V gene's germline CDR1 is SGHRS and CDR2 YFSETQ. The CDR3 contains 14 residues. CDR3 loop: CASSQTGLSLEQYF. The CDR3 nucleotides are TGCGCCAGCAGCCAGACAGGCCTAAGTTTGGAGCAGTACTTC.

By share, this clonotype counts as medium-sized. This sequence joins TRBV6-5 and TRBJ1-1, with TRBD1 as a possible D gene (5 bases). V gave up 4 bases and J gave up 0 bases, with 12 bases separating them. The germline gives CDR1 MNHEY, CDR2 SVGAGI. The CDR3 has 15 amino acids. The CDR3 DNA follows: TGTGCCAGCAGTTTCCTACAGGCCCTGAACACTGAAGCTTTCTTT. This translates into CASSFLQALNTEAFF.

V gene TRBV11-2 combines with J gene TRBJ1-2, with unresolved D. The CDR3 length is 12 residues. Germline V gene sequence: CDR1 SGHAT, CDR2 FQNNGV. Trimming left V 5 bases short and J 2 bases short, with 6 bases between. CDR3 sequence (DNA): TGTGCCAGCAGCGCGGGGAACTATGGCTACACCTTC. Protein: CASSAGNYGYTF.

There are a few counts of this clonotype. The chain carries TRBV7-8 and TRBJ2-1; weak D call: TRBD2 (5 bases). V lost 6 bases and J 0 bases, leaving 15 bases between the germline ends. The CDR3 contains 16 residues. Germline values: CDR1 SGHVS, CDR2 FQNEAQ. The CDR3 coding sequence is TGTGCCAGCAGGTTGGGTCCGGGATCCTCCTACAATGAGCAGTTCTTC. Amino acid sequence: CASRLGPGSSYNEQFF.

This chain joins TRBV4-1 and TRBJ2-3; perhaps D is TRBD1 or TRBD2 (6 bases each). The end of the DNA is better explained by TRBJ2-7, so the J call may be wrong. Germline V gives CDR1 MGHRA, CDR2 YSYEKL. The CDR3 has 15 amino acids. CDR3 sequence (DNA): TGCGGCGGCGGGGAAGGGGGACGTGACAAAGATACGCAGTACTTC. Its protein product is CGGGEGGRDKDTQYF.

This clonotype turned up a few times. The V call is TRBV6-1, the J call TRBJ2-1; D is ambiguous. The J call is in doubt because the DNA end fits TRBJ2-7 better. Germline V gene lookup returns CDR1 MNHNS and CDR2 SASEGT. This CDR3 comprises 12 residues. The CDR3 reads CASSLVSYEQYF. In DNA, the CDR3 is TGTGCCAGCAGTCTCGTTTCCTACGAGCAGTACTTC.

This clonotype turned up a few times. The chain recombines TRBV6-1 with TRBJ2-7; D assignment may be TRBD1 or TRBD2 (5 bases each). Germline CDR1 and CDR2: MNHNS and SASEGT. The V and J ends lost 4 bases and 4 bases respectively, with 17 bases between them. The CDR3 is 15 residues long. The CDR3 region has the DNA TGTGCCAGCAGTGGCTCTTGGGACCCCCTTTACGAGCAGTACGTC. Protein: CASSGSWDPLYEQYV.

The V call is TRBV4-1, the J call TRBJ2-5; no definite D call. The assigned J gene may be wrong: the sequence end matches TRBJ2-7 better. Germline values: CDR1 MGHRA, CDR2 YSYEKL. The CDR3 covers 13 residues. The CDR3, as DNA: TGCGCCAGCAGCACGAGAGTTGGTTACGAGCAGTACTTC. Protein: CASSTRVGYEQYF.

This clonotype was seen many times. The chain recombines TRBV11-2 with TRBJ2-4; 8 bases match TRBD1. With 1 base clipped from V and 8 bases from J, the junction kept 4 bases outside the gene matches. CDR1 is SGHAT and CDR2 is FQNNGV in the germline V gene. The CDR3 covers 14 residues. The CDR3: CASSLVVTGDIQYF. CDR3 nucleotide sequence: TGTGCCAGCAGCTTAGTAGTGACAGGGGACATTCAGTACTTC.

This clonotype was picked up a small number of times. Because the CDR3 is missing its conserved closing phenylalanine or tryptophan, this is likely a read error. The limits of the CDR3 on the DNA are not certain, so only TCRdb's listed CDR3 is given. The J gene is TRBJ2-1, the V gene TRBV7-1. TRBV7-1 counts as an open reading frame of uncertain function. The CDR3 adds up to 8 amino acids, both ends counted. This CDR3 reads CAQQLIEN.

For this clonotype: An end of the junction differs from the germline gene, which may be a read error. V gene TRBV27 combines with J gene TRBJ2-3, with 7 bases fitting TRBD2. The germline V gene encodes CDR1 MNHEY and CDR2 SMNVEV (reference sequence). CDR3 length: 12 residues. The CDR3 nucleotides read TGTGCGGGGGGGAGAGGCACGGATACGCAGTATTTT. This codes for CAGGRGTDTQYF.

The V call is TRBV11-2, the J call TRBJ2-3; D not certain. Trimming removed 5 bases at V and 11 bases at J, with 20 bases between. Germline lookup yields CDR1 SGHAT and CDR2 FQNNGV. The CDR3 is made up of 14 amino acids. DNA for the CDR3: TGTGCCAGCAGCCCCCTGAGTGGCCTTGGTAGGCAGTATTTT. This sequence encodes CASSPLSGLGRQYF.

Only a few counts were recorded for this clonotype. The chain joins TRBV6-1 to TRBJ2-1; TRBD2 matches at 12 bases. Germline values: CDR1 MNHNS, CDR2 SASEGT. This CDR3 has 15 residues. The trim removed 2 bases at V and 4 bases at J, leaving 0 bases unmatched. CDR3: CASSELAGGYNEQFF. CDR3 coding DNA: TGTGCCAGCAGTGAACTAGCGGGGGGGTACAATGAGCAGTTCTTC.